By proportion, the clone carrying this T cell receptor (beta chain) is medium-sized (0.01 to 0.1%). Germline and genes here are mouse. The read finishes 1 residue shy of the CDR3 end, and the germline J gene is used to complete it. The CDR3 is made up of 17 amino acids. Germline CDR1 NSHNY, CDR2 SYGAGN. V lost 0 bases to trimming and J lost 0 bases, with 14 bases between them. Time point in this sample: mouse harvest day 7 after allogeneic transplant. Each mouse received 10^7 T-cell-depleted marrow cells plus 10^6 splenic CD5+ T cells by tail vein. This mouse GVHD model was MHC-mismatched B6 to BALB/c, profiled day 7 or 14. This sample stems from a study of tissue T cells after allogeneic stem cell transplantation. Sequencing was performed with immunoSEQ multiplex PCR; in TCRdb, only in-frame clones are kept and a portion is missing. Among fewer than 10,000 clones listed, approximately 50% were seen once.

Sequencing was performed on gut tissue. This chain connects TRBV13-1 to TRBJ2-3; TRBD2 might be the D (7 bases). This receptor was taken from a female BALB/c mouse given C57BL/6 T cells with graft-versus-host disease after an allogeneic hematopoietic cell transplant. Here the CDR3 reads CASSDGGGPGSAETLYF. The DNA read from the CDR3 is TGTGCCAGCAGTGATGGCGGGGGGCCGGGGAGTGCAGAAACGCTGTAT.